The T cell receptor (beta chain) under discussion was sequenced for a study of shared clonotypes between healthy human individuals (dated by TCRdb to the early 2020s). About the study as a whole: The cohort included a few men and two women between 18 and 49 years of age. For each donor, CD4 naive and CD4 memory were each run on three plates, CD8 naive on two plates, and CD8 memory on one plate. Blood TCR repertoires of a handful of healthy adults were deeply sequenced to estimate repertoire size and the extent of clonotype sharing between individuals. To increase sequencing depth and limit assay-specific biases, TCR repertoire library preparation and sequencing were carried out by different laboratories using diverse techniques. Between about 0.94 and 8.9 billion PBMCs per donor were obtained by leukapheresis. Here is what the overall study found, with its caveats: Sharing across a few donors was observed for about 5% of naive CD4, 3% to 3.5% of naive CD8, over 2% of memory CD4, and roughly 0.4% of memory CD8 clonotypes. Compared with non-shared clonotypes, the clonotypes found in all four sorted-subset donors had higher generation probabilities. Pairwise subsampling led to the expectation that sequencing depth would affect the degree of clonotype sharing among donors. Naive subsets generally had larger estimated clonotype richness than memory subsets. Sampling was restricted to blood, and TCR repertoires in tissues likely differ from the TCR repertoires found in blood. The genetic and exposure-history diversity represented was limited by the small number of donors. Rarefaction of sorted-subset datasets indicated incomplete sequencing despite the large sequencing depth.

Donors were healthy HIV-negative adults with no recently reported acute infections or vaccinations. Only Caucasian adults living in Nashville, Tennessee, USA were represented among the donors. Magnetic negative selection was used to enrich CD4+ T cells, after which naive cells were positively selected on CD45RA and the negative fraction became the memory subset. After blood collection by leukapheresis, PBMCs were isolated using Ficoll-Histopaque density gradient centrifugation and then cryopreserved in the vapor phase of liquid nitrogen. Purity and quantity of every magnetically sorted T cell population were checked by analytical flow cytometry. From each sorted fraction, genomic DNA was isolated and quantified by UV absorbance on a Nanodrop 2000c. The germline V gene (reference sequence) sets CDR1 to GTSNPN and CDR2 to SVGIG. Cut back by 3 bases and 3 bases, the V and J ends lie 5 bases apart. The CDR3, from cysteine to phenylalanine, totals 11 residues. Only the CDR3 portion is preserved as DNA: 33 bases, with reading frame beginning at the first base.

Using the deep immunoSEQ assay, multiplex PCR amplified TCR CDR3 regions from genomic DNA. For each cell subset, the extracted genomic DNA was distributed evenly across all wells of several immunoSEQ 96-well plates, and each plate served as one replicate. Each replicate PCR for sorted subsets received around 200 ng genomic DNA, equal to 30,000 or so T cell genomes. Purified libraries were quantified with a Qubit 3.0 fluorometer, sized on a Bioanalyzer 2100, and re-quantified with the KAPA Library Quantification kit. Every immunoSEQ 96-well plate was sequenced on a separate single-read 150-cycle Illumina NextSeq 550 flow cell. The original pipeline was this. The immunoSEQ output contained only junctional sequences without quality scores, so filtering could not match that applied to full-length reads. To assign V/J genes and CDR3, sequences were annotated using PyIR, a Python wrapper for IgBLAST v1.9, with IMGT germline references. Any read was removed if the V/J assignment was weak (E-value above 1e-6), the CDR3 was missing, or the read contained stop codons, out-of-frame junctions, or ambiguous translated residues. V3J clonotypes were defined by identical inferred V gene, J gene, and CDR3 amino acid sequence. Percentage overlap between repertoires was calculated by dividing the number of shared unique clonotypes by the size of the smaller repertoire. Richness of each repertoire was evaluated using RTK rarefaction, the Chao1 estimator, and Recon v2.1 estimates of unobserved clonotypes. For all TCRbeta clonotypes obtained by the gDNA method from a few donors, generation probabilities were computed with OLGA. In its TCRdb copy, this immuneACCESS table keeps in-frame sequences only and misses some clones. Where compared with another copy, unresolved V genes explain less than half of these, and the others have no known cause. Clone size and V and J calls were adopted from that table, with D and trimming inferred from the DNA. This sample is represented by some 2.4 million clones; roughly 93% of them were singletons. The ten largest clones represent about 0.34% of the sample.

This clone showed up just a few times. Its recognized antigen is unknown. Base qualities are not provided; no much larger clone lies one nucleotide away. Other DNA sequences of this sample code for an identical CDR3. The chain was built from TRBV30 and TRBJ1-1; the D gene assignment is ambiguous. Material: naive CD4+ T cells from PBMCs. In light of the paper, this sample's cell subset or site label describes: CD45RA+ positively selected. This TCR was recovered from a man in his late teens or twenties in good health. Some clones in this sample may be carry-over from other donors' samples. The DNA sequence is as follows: TGTGCCTGGAGGGATGACACTGAAGCTTTCTTT. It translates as CAWRDDTEAFF.